A single sample is the source of the 19 T cell receptor beta chains below, sequenced in a study of cytomegalovirus exposure and HLA in healthy donors. In the PCR, 60 Vbeta and 13 Jbeta primers were used. Using immunoSEQ multiplex PCR, the repertoire was profiled, and TCRdb retains in-frame clones only, with some absent. The table shows about 180,000 clones, with more than 70% occurring only once. The sample was PBMCs. These TCRs come from a girl aged 10 to 17 in good health and CMV-seropositive.

This clone turned up a few times. The chain carries TRBV25-1 and TRBJ2-5; 8 bases map to TRBD1. J gave up 5 bases and V 5 bases, and 10 bases lay outside the gene matches. Germline V lookup: CDR1 MGHDK, CDR2 SYGVNS. The CDR3 is 15 amino acids. In DNA, the CDR3 is TGTGCCAGCAGTCCTCCCGGGACAGGTTTCGAGACCCAGTACTTC. Translated: CASSPPGTGFETQYF.

The chain uses TRBV19 and TRBJ2-7, with 11 bases fitting TRBD2. The CDR3 consists of 17 residues. The V and J ends lost 1 base and 2 bases, in that order; junction bases with no gene match: 7. The germline CDR1 and CDR2 sequences are LNHDA and SQIVND (reference sequence). Written as DNA, the CDR3 is TGTGCCAGTAGTATAGTACTAGCGGGAGAGTTCCCCTACGAGCAGTACTTC. Protein: CASSIVLAGEFPYEQYF.

The V gene is TRBV27, the J gene TRBJ2-7; D may be TRBD2 (5 bases). CDR3 length: 14 amino acids. Germline lookup yields CDR1 MNHEY and CDR2 SMNVEV (reference sequence). V lost 8 bases, J lost 3 bases, and 17 bases lay in between. The CDR3 spells CASGRTPERYEQYF. For the CDR3, the DNA is TGTGCCAGCGGGAGAACGCCAGAACGCTACGAGCAGTACTTC.

The genes are TRBV12-5 and TRBJ2-7, with 14 bases matching TRBD2. Looked up from germline, CDR1 is LGHNT and CDR2 is FRNRAP. V dropped 0 bases and J dropped 2; count of bases not matched to a gene: 3. The CDR3 has 17 residues. The CDR3 DNA sequence: TGTGCTAGTGGTTTGGTACTGGGACTAGCGGGAGCCTACGAGCAGTACTTC. Translation: CASGLVLGLAGAYEQYF.

This chain links TRBV7-5 with TRBJ2-3; the D call TRBD1 from the table was never checked on the DNA. TRBV7-5 is a pseudogene. CDR3 length equals 16 residues. The DNA of the CDR3 is TGTGTCAGAAGTTCCCTCCCAGGGCGGTCCACAGATACGCAGTATTTT. It encodes CVRSSLPGRSTDTQYF.

V gene TRBV19 combines with J gene TRBJ1-3; 9 positions match TRBD1. This CDR3 contains 14 residues. Trimming at V came to 8 bases and at J to 4 bases, leaving 6 bases not matched to a gene. Germline CDR1 reads LNHDA; CDR2 reads SQIVND (reference sequence). The CDR3 sequence: CASGTGGGGNTIYF. CDR3 in DNA: TGTGCCAGTGGTACAGGGGGCGGCGGAAACACCATATATTTT.

The V gene is TRBV25-1, the J gene TRBJ2-5; D is perhaps TRBD1 (5 bases). V lost 4 bases and J 5 bases, leaving 11 bases between the germline ends. Looked up from germline, CDR1 is MGHDK and CDR2 is SYGVNS. This CDR3 region has 13 residues. The CDR3 protein is CASSARQMETQYF. The CDR3 DNA sequence: TGTGCCAGCAGTGCTAGACAGATGGAGACCCAGTACTTC.

The chain uses TRBV5-6 and TRBJ2-3; weak D call: TRBD2 (6 bases). Germline CDR1 SGHDT, CDR2 YYEEEE. V dropped 7 bases and J dropped 2 bases, with 8 bases sitting between them. The CDR3 totals 12 residues. CDR3 nucleotides: TGTGCCAGCGGGGGGTTCACAGATACGCAGTATTTT. Encoded protein: CASGGFTDTQYF.

This clone has a handful of counts. V is TRBV25-1 and J is TRBJ1-2; a weak D match, TRBD1 (6 bases). The CDR3 totals 12 residues. CDR1 and CDR2 from the germline V gene are MGHDK and SYGVNS. The V end lost 8 bases, the J end lost 8 bases, and 15 bases lay between the germline ends. The CDR3 DNA reads TGTGCCAGCCGAAATACAGGGCACGGCTACACCTTC. Its translation: CASRNTGHGYTF.

The gene calls are TRBV27 and TRBJ1-4; 10 bases agree with TRBD1. Trimming took 3 bases from V and 3 from J; bases not matched to a gene: 4. The CDR3 covers 16 residues. CDR1 and CDR2 from the germline V gene are MNHEY and SMNVEV (reference sequence). The CDR3 DNA reads TGTGCCAGCAGTTTCTCCGGGACAGGGGCTAATGAAAAACTGTTTTTT. It is translated as CASSFSGTGANEKLFF.

J is TRBJ1-2 and V is TRBV14; 7 nucleotides line up with TRBD1. This CDR3 is built from 13 residues. V gave up 4 bases and J gave up 7 bases; unmatched junction bases: 6. CDR1 and CDR2 from the germline V gene are SGHDN and FVKESK. The CDR3 sequence is CASSPRQGSGYTF. CDR3 bases: TGTGCCAGCAGCCCCCGACAGGGCAGTGGCTACACCTTC.

The chain combines TRBV6-5 with TRBJ1-1; the D is unclear. Deletions cut 6 bases from V and 1 base from J, with 9 bases between. CDR1 and CDR2 from the germline V gene are MNHEY and SVGAGI. The CDR3 contains 13 residues. CDR3 coding DNA: TGTGCCAGCAGGCGAGCCCCGAACACTGAAGCTTTCTTT. Its translation is CASRRAPNTEAFF.

CDR3 protein: CAWSVARGNQPQHF. CDR3 in DNA: TGTGCCTGGAGTGTGGCCCGGGGCAATCAGCCCCAGCATTTT. V and J are TRBV30 and TRBJ1-5; D remains ambiguous. CDR1 is GTSNPN and CDR2 is SVGIG in the germline V gene (reference sequence). This CDR3 region has 14 residues. V was pared by 0 bases and J by 2 bases, with 8 bases between.

The gene calls are TRBV11-2 and TRBJ2-7, with D perhaps TRBD1 (6 bases). The length of the CDR3 is 15 residues. Germline CDR1 reads SGHAT; CDR2 reads FQNNGV. The V and J ends lost 2 bases and 0 bases respectively, with 11 bases between them. The CDR3 nucleotides are TGTGCCAGCAGCTTAAACTTAGGGGGCTCCTACGAGCAGTACTTC. It is translated as CASSLNLGGSYEQYF.

The V gene is TRBV6-5, the J gene TRBJ1-1; D is undetermined. Germline CDR1 and CDR2: MNHEY and SVGAGI. V was trimmed by 8 bases and J by 3 bases, leaving 7 bases between them. The CDR3 contains 11 residues. The DNA of the CDR3 is TGTGCCAGCGCTGGCTACACTGAAGCTTTCTTT. Its protein product is CASAGYTEAFF.

This clone was seen once. This rearrangement joins TRBV5-1 to TRBJ2-3; TRBD1 matches 8 bases. Unmatched junction bases numbered 8, after V lost 4 bases and J lost 4 bases. This CDR3 spans 15 amino acids. Germline values: CDR1 SGHRS, CDR2 YFSETQ. CDR3 sequence: CASSQGPGGSDTQYF. The CDR3 DNA reads as TGCGCCAGCAGCCAGGGGCCAGGGGGCTCAGATACGCAGTATTTT.

This sequence joins TRBV28 and TRBJ1-2; 8 nucleotides agree with TRBD1. There are 14 residues in the CDR3. The trim removed 4 bases at V and 8 bases at J, leaving 9 bases unmatched. Germline CDR1 and CDR2: MDHEN and SYDVKM. Written as DNA, the CDR3 is TGTGCCAGCAGTTCAGGACAGGGTTTGGAAGGCTACACCTTC. It is translated as CASSSGQGLEGYTF.

A single count supports this clone. The chain carries TRBV6-6 and TRBJ2-2; D may be TRBD2 (5 bases). This CDR3 comprises 13 residues. V lost 2 bases to trimming and J lost 5 bases, with 6 bases between them. The V gene's germline CDR1 is MNHNY and CDR2 SVGAGI (reference sequence). CDR3 sequence: CASSYPGTGELFF. Here the CDR3 DNA reads TGTGCCAGCAGTTACCCGGGGACCGGGGAGCTGTTTTTT.

In DNA, the CDR3 is TGCGCCAGCAGCCCACGGGGACAGGTGACTCTCAACTATGGCTACACCTTC. Translation gives CASSPRGQVTLNYGYTF. This chain links TRBV5-1 with TRBJ1-2, with 8 nucleotides matching TRBD1. Losses at the gene ends were 4 bases for V and 2 bases for J; bases not matched to a gene: 13. The CDR3 totals 17 residues. The V gene's germline CDR1 is SGHRS and CDR2 YFSETQ.